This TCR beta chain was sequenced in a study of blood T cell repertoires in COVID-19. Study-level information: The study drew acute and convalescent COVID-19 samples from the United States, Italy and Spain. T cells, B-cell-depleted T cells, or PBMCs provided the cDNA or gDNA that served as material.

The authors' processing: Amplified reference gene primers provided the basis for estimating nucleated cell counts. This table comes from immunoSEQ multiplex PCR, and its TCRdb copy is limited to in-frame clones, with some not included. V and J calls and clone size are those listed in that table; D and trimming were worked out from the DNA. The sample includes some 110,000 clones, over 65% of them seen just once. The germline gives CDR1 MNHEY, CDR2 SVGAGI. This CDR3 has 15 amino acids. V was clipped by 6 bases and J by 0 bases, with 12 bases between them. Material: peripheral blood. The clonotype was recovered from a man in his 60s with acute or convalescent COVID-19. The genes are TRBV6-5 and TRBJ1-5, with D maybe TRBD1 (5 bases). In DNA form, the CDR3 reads TGTGCCAGCAGATCGGGAGGGGCTAGCAATCAGCCCCAGCATTTT. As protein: CASRSGGASNQPQHF.